This passage covers 20 T cell receptor beta chains from one sample sequenced in a study of blood T cell repertoires in COVID-19. The table came from immunoSEQ multiplex PCR; TCRdb's copy has only in-frame clones and leaves some out. The sample has approximately 250,000 clones, around 90% seen once; the top ten hold about 3%. The sample taken for sequencing was PBMCs or T cells enriched from blood (not recorded which). The receptors stem from a man aged 35-49 years who had been exposed to COVID-19.

The CDR3 protein is CASRLRTSGTISYNEQFF. CDR3 nucleotide sequence: TGTGCCAGCAGATTACGGACTAGCGGGACGATCTCCTACAATGAGCAGTTCTTC. The chain has TRBV28 and TRBJ2-1; TRBD2 matches at 12 bases. After removal of 6 bases from V and 0 bases from J, the junction contained 9 bases not matched to a gene. The CDR3 runs to 18 residues. The V gene's germline CDR1 is MDHEN and CDR2 SYDVKM.

The gene calls are TRBV28 and TRBJ2-3; no reliable D call. This CDR3 comprises 14 residues. CDR1 MDHEN and CDR2 SYDVKM come from the germline V gene. Trimming left V 2 bases short and J 3 bases short, with 9 bases between. CDR3 sequence: CASSLTRPTDTQYF. For the CDR3, the DNA is TGTGCCAGCAGTTTAACCAGGCCAACAGATACGCAGTATTTT.

The table lists this clone with a count of one. The rearrangement uses TRBV7-3 and TRBJ2-7; 10 bases line up with TRBD1. The CDR3 sequence is 15 residues long. Germline trimming cut 5 bases from V and 5 bases from J; bases unmatched to any gene: 9. CDR1 and CDR2 from the germline V gene are SGHTA and FQGTGA. The CDR3 here is CASSAPGQGRDEQYF. DNA for the CDR3: TGTGCCAGCAGCGCACCGGGACAGGGGAGGGACGAGCAGTACTTC.

The J gene is TRBJ2-3, the V gene TRBV11-2, with D tentatively TRBD1 (6 bases). The germline V gene has CDR1 SGHAT and CDR2 FQNNGV. Between the trimmed V and J ends, which lost 4 bases and 0 bases, there was a span of 11 bases. The CDR3 has 15 residues. The CDR3 protein is CASSSDRESTDTQYF. CDR3 nucleotides: TGTGCCAGCAGCTCGGACAGAGAAAGCACAGATACGCAGTATTTT.

The chain carries TRBV28 and TRBJ1-4; 7 bases align to TRBD1. This CDR3 comprises 14 residues. CDR1 is MDHEN and CDR2 is SYDVKM in the germline V gene. V lost 6 bases and J lost 2; bases outside the gene matches: 3. CDR3 loop: CASSEGATNEKLFF. CDR3 nucleotides: TGTGCCAGCAGCGAGGGGGCCACTAATGAAAAACTGTTTTTT. Looking up the rest from reference TRBV28 and TRBJ1-4 gives the full variable domain: DVKVTQSSRYLVKRTGEKVFLECVQDMDHENMFWYRQDPGLGLRLIYFSYDVKMKEKGDIPEGYSVSREKKERFSLILESASTNQTSMYLCASSEGATNEKLFFGSGTQLSVL.

The chain couples TRBV25-1 to TRBJ1-3, with 8 bases aligning to TRBD1. Germline V gives CDR1 MGHDK, CDR2 SYGVNS. The CDR3 contains 16 residues. V lost 6 bases to trimming and J lost 3 bases; unmatched junction nucleotides: 10. CDR3 loop: CASSLFYRGNGNTIYF. The CDR3 bases are TGTGCCAGCAGCCTTTTTTACAGGGGGAATGGAAACACCATATATTTT. Full variable domain (outside the CDR3, taken from reference TRBV25-1 and TRBJ1-3): EADIYQTPRYLVIGTGKKITLECSQTMGHDKMYWYQQDPGMELHLIHYSYGVNSTEKGDLSSESTVSRIRTEHFPLTLESARPSHTSQYLCASSLFYRGNGNTIYFGEGSWLTVV.

The chain recombines TRBV30 with TRBJ1-3, with a weak D call TRBD1 (5 bases). Germline V gene data show CDR1 as GTSNPN and CDR2 as SVGIG (reference sequence). Trimming removed 3 bases at V and 0 bases at J, with 9 bases between. This CDR3 comprises 14 residues. CDR3 coding DNA: TGTGCCTGGAGGTTACAGGTCTCTGGAAACACCATATATTTT. It translates to CAWRLQVSGNTIYF.

The rearrangement joins TRBV12-3 or TRBV12-4 to TRBJ1-2, with 8 nucleotides matching TRBD1. Unmatched junction bases numbered 3, after V lost 5 bases and J lost 4 bases. This CDR3 region has 13 residues. The DNA for the CDR3 is TGTGCCAGCAGTCCCGGGACAGGCTATGGCTACACCTTC. Translation gives CASSPGTGYGYTF.

The chain combines TRBV30 with TRBJ1-5, with 7 bases identical to TRBD1. Trimming cost V 0 bases and J 5 bases; bases outside gene matches: 10. Per the germline V gene, CDR1 is GTSNPN and CDR2 is SVGIG (reference sequence). The CDR3 length is 16 residues. This chain's CDR3 is CAWSVRRTGKDQPQHF. The CDR3 coding sequence is TGTGCCTGGAGTGTACGGAGGACAGGAAAAGATCAGCCCCAGCATTTT.

This clone was observed a handful of times. The chain couples TRBV28 to TRBJ1-2; TRBD1 aligns across 7 bases. The CDR3 runs to 15 residues. Germline-derived CDR1 and CDR2 are MDHEN and SYDVKM. Trimming took 6 bases from V and 7 from J; bases not matched to a gene: 14. DNA of the CDR3: TGTGCCAGCAGCCACAGGACAGGCCTGGGGGCTGGCTACACCTTC. It yields the protein CASSHRTGLGAGYTF.

The genes are TRBV9 and TRBJ1-1, with D possibly matching TRBD1 (6 bases). Trimming took 5 bases from V and 1 from J, leaving 12 bases between them. This CDR3 region has 14 residues. Germline V CDR1 and CDR2: SGDLS, YYNGEE. CDR3 coding DNA: TGTGCCAGCAGGAGGGGGATGGAGAACACTGAAGCTTTCTTT. It encodes CASRRGMENTEAFF.

This rearrangement joins TRBV24-1 to TRBJ2-5; the match to TRBD1 covers 10 bases. The V segment lost 4 bases and the J segment 0 bases; nucleotides outside the gene matches: 4. Looked up from germline, CDR1 is KGHDR and CDR2 is SFDVKD. This CDR3 is built from 16 residues. CDR3 sequence: CATSEPGQGHQETQYF. The CDR3, as DNA: TGTGCCACCAGTGAACCGGGACAGGGGCACCAAGAGACCCAGTACTTC.

The chain couples TRBV28 to TRBJ2-3, with D possibly TRBD1 on 5 matching bases. V was shortened by 5 bases and J by 1 base, with 13 bases between the two germline ends. CDR3 size: 15 residues. Germline-derived CDR1 and CDR2 are MDHEN and SYDVKM. The DNA of the CDR3 is TGTGCCAGCAGTATAGGGGTGTTTGGCACAGATACGCAGTATTTT. It encodes CASSIGVFGTDTQYF. The full variable domain, with the rest looked up from reference TRBV28 and TRBJ2-3, is DVKVTQSSRYLVKRTGEKVFLECVQDMDHENMFWYRQDPGLGLRLIYFSYDVKMKEKGDIPEGYSVSREKKERFSLILESASTNQTSMYLCASSIGVFGTDTQYFGPGTRLTVL.

Here the CDR3 DNA reads TGTGCCAGCAGCCAAGAGTGGGCGGGCGATGAAAAACTGTTTTTT. Its protein product is CASSQEWAGDEKLFF. This rearrangement joins TRBV3-1 (or the pseudogene TRBV3-2) to TRBJ1-4; D unclear. The V end was cut by 0 bases, the J end by 6 bases, with 11 bases between. The CDR3 is 15 amino acids. Germline values: CDR1 LGHDT, CDR2 YNNKEL (reference sequence).

The gene calls are TRBV10-3 and TRBJ1-2; D possibly corresponds to TRBD1 (5 bases). Trimming cost V 0 bases and J 0 bases, with 8 bases left between them. This CDR3 comprises 15 residues. Germline V lookup: CDR1 ENHRY, CDR2 SYGVKD. CDR3 protein: CAISESSGPNYGYTF. As DNA, the CDR3 is TGTGCCATCAGTGAGTCGTCAGGGCCTAACTATGGCTACACCTTC.

This chain joins TRBV19 and TRBJ1-5; TRBD1 might be the D (5 bases). The V gene lost 8 bases and the J gene lost 2 bases, with 16 bases spanning the gap. CDR3 length equals 15 residues. Germline V gene data show CDR1 as LNHDA and CDR2 as SQIVND (reference sequence). The CDR3 bases are TGTGCCAGTGACAGTCCGTTTGCCGGCAATCAGCCCCAGCATTTT. This translates into CASDSPFAGNQPQHF.

The chain combines TRBV19 with TRBJ1-6; D remains ambiguous. Germline CDR1 is LNHDA and CDR2 is SQIVND (reference sequence). CDR3 size: 15 residues. Trimming stripped 5 bases from V and 12 bases from J, with 20 bases between. CDR3 nucleotides: TGTGCCAGTAGTGAGCGCCGATACGGCGAGAAACCCCTCCACTTT. It codes for CASSERRYGEKPLHF.

The table lists this clone with a count of one. CDR3 nucleotide sequence: TGTGCCAGCAGCGCGACAGGGGGCACTGGGGCCAACGTCCTGACTTTC. As protein: CASSATGGTGANVLTF. The V call is TRBV9, the J call TRBJ2-6; 10 bases are a match to TRBD1. Trimming at V came to 3 bases and at J to 2 bases, leaving 2 bases not matched to a gene. The CDR3 contains 16 residues. Per germline, CDR1 SGDLS and CDR2 YYNGEE.

The genes are TRBV28 and TRBJ2-5; D might be TRBD1 (6 bases). With 7 bases removed from V and 4 bases from J, the gap between germline ends came to 19 bases. CDR1 is MDHEN and CDR2 is SYDVKM in the germline V gene. The CDR3 totals 15 residues. CDR3 residues: CASTLRQGRGETQYF. CDR3 coding DNA: TGTGCCAGCACCCTAAGGCAGGGGCGAGGAGAGACCCAGTACTTC.

This clone showed up just once. V is TRBV28 and J is TRBJ2-1, with 8 bases lining up with TRBD2. Germline loops: CDR1 MDHEN, CDR2 SYDVKM. V was clipped by 2 bases and J by 4 bases; unmatched bases: 4. There are 15 residues in the CDR3. CDR3 amino acids: CASSLQRGIYNEQFF. The CDR3 nucleotides read TGTGCCAGCAGTTTACAGCGGGGGATTTACAATGAGCAGTTCTTC.